One and the same sample provided the 15 T cell receptor beta chains below, sequenced in a study of cytomegalovirus exposure and HLA in healthy donors (dated by TCRdb to about 2017). The protocol used for the library was the immunoSEQ multiplex PCR assay. A mixture of 60 forward primers for TCR Vbeta segments and 13 reverse primers for TCR Jbeta segments was used in the multiplex PCR. Sourced from immuneACCESS, this table was stored by TCRdb with only in-frame sequences that have V and J called. A share of the clones is absent; for the studies checked, an unresolved V gene accounts for under half, and the remainder has no known explanation. In this sample the table shows about 150,000 clones, around 80% of which occur a single time. Approximately 1.3% of the sample comes from the top ten. The material sequenced was PBMCs. The origin of the receptors is a man between 18 and 35 years old in good health and CMV-seronegative.

This chain connects TRBV28 to TRBJ2-2, with 7 bases aligning to TRBD2. The CDR3 is 17 amino acids. Germline CDR1 and CDR2: MDHEN and SYDVKM. The junction had 13 bases not matched to a gene; V was cut back by 5 bases and J by 4 bases. DNA for the CDR3: TGTGCCAGCAGTCCCCCTTATGGGAGGGCGGGCACCGGGGAGCTGTTTTTT. This gives the protein CASSPPYGRAGTGELFF.

V usage is TRBV20-1 and J usage is TRBJ2-7; tentatively, D is TRBD2 (6 bases). V lost 1 base, J lost 11 bases, and 12 bases lay in between. Looked up from germline, CDR1 is DFQATT and CDR2 is SNEGSKA (reference sequence). The CDR3 contains 11 residues. CDR3 coding DNA: TGCAGTGCTAGAGGGCCCCCGGGGGAGTACTTC. Residues: CSARGPPGEYF.

The chain is built from TRBV2 and TRBJ2-5, with D hard to call. This CDR3 region has 14 residues. The V gene's germline CDR1 is SNHLY and CDR2 FYNNEI. The V end lost 7 bases, the J end lost 4 bases, and 16 bases lay between the germline ends. CDR3 nucleotide sequence: TGTGCCAGCACCCAGTCTTCGACGGGAGAGACCCAGTACTTC. Translated, it gives CASTQSSTGETQYF.

The CDR3: CARRGLLQETQYF. CDR3 DNA sequence: TGCGCCAGACGGGGACTCCTCCAAGAGACCCAGTACTTC. This rearrangement joins TRBV10-2 to TRBJ2-5; maybe TRBD2 (6 bases). This CDR3 comprises 13 residues. V dropped 9 bases and J dropped 1 base, with 12 bases sitting between them. Germline V lookup: CDR1 WSHSY, CDR2 SAAADI.

This chain's CDR3 is CASSPYGGPSSYNEQFF. The CDR3 DNA is TGTGCCAGCAGCCCGTACGGCGGCCCAAGCTCCTACAATGAGCAGTTCTTC. This chain connects TRBV7-9 to TRBJ2-1; D ambiguous. Germline loops: CDR1 SEHNR, CDR2 FQNEAQ (reference sequence). This CDR3 has 17 residues. V gave up 5 bases and J gave up 0 bases, with 17 bases separating them.

The rearrangement joins TRBV5-8 to TRBJ1-5, with D possibly TRBD1 on 5 matching bases. Germline CDR1 is SGHTS and CDR2 is YDEGEE. The CDR3 is 15 residues long. Deletions cut 5 bases from V and 7 bases from J, with 19 bases between. In DNA form, the CDR3 reads TGTGCCAGCAGGGGCGAGTATCGCGGGGCCCAGCCCCAGCATTTT. Protein: CASRGEYRGAQPQHF.

As to this clone: Within the sample, other DNA sequences also encode this same CDR3. The rearrangement uses TRBV19 and TRBJ1-1; D possibly corresponds to TRBD1 (5 bases). V lost 5 bases to trimming and J lost 1 base, with 11 bases between them. Germline lookup yields CDR1 LNHDA and CDR2 SQIVND (reference sequence). There are 14 residues in the CDR3. The CDR3 region is CASSSRGGNTEAFF. The CDR3 DNA follows: TGTGCCAGTAGTTCCCGGGGGGGGAACACTGAAGCTTTCTTT.

This clone was seen more than once but under ten times. This chain uses TRBV7-6 with TRBJ2-5, with 10 bases aligning to TRBD2. The CDR3 is made up of 15 amino acids. Germline CDR1 is SGHVS and CDR2 is FNYEAQ. V dropped 8 bases and J dropped 4; count of bases not matched to a gene: 10. The CDR3 coding sequence is TGTGCCAGCCAAATAGCGGGAGGCGGTCTAGAGACCCAGTACTTC. This gives the protein CASQIAGGGLETQYF.

This clone was picked up a small number of times. The V gene is TRBV6-6, the J gene TRBJ2-1, with D possibly TRBD1 on 6 matching bases. Germline assignment: CDR1 MNHNY and CDR2 SVGAGI (reference sequence). Trimming left V 6 bases short and J 4 bases short, with 19 bases between. There are 16 residues in the CDR3. The CDR3 nucleotides are TGTGCCAGCAGCAGGGGCCCCTTACCCTCTTACAATGAGCAGTTCTTC. Translated: CASSRGPLPSYNEQFF.

This clone occurred a few times. The rearrangement links TRBV25-1 to TRBJ1-4; 9 positions agree with TRBD1. Trimming cost V 2 bases and J 7 bases; bases outside gene matches: 5. This CDR3 is 15 amino acids long. Germline loops: CDR1 MGHDK, CDR2 SYGVNS. In nucleotides, the CDR3 is TGTGCCAGCAGTGAAATGGGGACAGGGAGTGAAAAACTGTTTTTT. Amino acids: CASSEMGTGSEKLFF.

J is TRBJ2-7 and V is TRBV5-4, with 8 bases fitting TRBD2. Germline V gene lookup returns CDR1 SGHNT and CDR2 YYREEE (reference sequence). This CDR3 region has 14 residues. V trimming: 5 bases; J trimming: 0 bases; junction bases outside the gene matches: 4. The CDR3 DNA is TGTGCCAGCAGTCTGAGCGGGAGCTCCTACGAGCAGTACTTC. Translating it yields CASSLSGSSYEQYF. Full variable domain (missing parts from reference TRBV5-4 and TRBJ2-7): ETGVTQSPTHLIKTRGQQVTLRCSSQSGHNTVSWYQQALGQGPQFIFQYYREEENGRGNFPPRFSGLQFPNYSSELNVNALELDDSALYLCASSLSGSSYEQYFGPGTRLTVT.

The chain combines TRBV19 with TRBJ1-1; D is perhaps TRBD1 (5 bases). Germline-derived CDR1 and CDR2 are LNHDA and SQIVND (reference sequence). The CDR3 is made up of 12 amino acids. V lost 7 bases and J lost 3, with 9 bases in between. The CDR3 coding sequence is TGTGCCAGTAAGTTAGGGGACACTGAAGCTTTCTTT. Translated, it gives CASKLGDTEAFF.

The chain uses TRBV11-3 and TRBJ2-1; D perhaps matches TRBD2 (5 bases). In germline, CDR1 is SGHNT, CDR2 YENEEA. The CDR3 sequence is 15 residues long. Trimming shortened V by 3 bases and J by 0 bases, and 9 bases separated the two germline ends. The CDR3 DNA reads TGTGCCAGCAGCTTCGGGGTTCCCTCCTACAATGAGCAGTTCTTC. This encodes CASSFGVPSYNEQFF.

The chain carries TRBV6-5 and TRBJ2-7; tentative D call: TRBD1 (5 bases). The CDR3 contains 15 residues. V dropped 5 bases and J dropped 0 bases, with 14 bases sitting between them. The germline CDR1 and CDR2 sequences are MNHEY and SVGAGI. The CDR3 sequence: CASSPREGSSYEQYF. The CDR3 nucleotides read TGTGCCAGCAGTCCCAGGGAAGGGTCCTCCTACGAGCAGTACTTC.

This clone was seen just once. The rearrangement links TRBV15 to TRBJ2-5; perhaps TRBD2 as D (5 bases). The V and J ends lost 0 bases and 1 base respectively, with 9 bases between them. This CDR3 is built from 15 residues. Germline lookup yields CDR1 LNHNV and CDR2 YYDKDF (reference sequence). Written as DNA, the CDR3 is TGTGCCACCAGCAGAGATCCGAGCGGCCAAGAGACCCAGTACTTC. Its translation is CATSRDPSGQETQYF.